The sequence of this T cell receptor (beta chain) was determined in a study of Ad26.COV2.S vaccination and SARS-CoV-2 variants. Study results and limitations: Placebo recipients trailed vaccine recipients in spike-specific TCR breadth.

Repertoires were generated with immunoSEQ multiplex PCR, while TCRdb's copy carries only in-frame clones and drops some. The data hold around 250,000 clones, with 87% observed a single time. Note on this clone: Its target is unknown.

Germline loops: CDR1 SQVTM, CDR2 ANQGSEA. With 6 bases removed from V and 5 bases from J, the gap between germline ends came to 7 bases. This CDR3 has 11 amino acids. Treatment meaning: over 15 received Ad26.COV2.S at low or high dose, single or two shots; 5 received placebo; per-sample allocation not given. Day 63 after the first vaccine or placebo injection was the time point for sampling. Sample: peripheral blood, taken in a trial of Ad26.COV2.S vaccine versus placebo. This sequence was found in a person aged 18-65 years who received the Ad26.COV2.S COVID-19 vaccine or a placebo. The chain uses TRBV29-1 and TRBJ1-4; D not resolved. The CDR3 reads CSVPQNEKLFF. The CDR3 DNA is TGCAGCGTGCCCCAGAATGAAAAACTGTTTTTT.